This is a list of T cell receptor beta chains from one sample in a study of blood T cell repertoires in COVID-19. Clones were sequenced by immunoSEQ multiplex PCR, and TCRdb holds only the in-frame ones, with some missing. The sample lists tens of thousands of clones; 87% were seen once. Sequencing input: peripheral blood. These receptors all come from a man in his forties or fifties with active COVID-19. Both conserved end residues are part of each CDR3. The D gene is left open where the match is weak. Clone size appears in some rows only: once, few, many, or a class for an expanded clone.

V: TRBV5-1
J: TRBJ2-3
size: -
D: -
DNA: TGCGCTACTGCAAGTGGTAGTCTCACAGATACGCAGTATTTT
CDR3: CATASGSLTDTQYF

V: TRBV29-1
J: TRBJ1-1
size: -
D: TRBD1
DNA: TGCAGCGTTGTCGGGAAGGGGGCTAGAGACACTGAAGCTTTCTTT
CDR3: CSVVGKGARDTEAFF

V: TRBV11-2
J: TRBJ1-1
size: -
D: TRBD1
DNA: TGTGCCAGCAGCTTAGCAGGGGGCACTGAAGCTTTCTTT
CDR3: CASSLAGGTEAFF

V: TRBV28
J: TRBJ2-7
size: -
D: TRBD1
DNA: TGTGCCAGCAGTGACAGGGTCGACGAGCAGTACTTC
CDR3: CASSDRVDEQYF

V: TRBV5-6
J: TRBJ2-5
size: -
D: -
DNA: TGTGCCAGCAGTAGGGACATCCAAGAGACCCAGTACTTC
CDR3: CASSRDIQETQYF

V: TRBV6-4
J: TRBJ2-3
size: -
D: TRBD2
DNA: TGTGCCAGCAGTGTCGAAGCGGGAGGCACAGATACGCAGTATTTT
CDR3: CASSVEAGGTDTQYF

V: TRBV9
J: TRBJ2-7
size: -
D: -
DNA: TGTGCCAGCAGCGCAACAGACCGGGACTCCTACGAGCAGTACTTC
CDR3: CASSATDRDSYEQYF

V: TRBV4-2
J: TRBJ2-3
size: once
D: TRBD1
DNA: TGTGCCAGCAGCCCGGGACAGGGAGCTACAGATACGCAGTATTTT
CDR3: CASSPGQGATDTQYF

V: TRBV19
J: TRBJ2-6
size: -
D: TRBD1
DNA: TGTGCCAGTAGGAATAGGGCCGGACAGGGCCTCTCTGGGGCCAACGTCCTGACTTTC
CDR3: CASRNRAGQGLSGANVLTF

V: TRBV5-1
J: TRBJ2-7
size: -
D: TRBD2
DNA: TGCGCCAGCAGCTCCTCTTTACTAGCGGGGGCCTACGAGCAGTACTTC
CDR3: CASSSSLLAGAYEQYF

V: TRBV14
J: TRBJ2-7
size: -
D: -
DNA: TGTGCCAGCAGCCAAGATTTTAGGACAAGGGTTTTGGACGAGCAGTACTTC
CDR3: CASSQDFRTRVLDEQYF

V: TRBV20-1
J: TRBJ2-7
size: -
D: TRBD2
DNA: TGCAGTGCTAGTCAGACTAGCGGGAGTGTAGAGCAGTACTTC
CDR3: CSASQTSGSVEQYF

V: TRBV3-1/TRBV3-2
J: TRBJ1-5
size: -
D: -
DNA: TGTGCCAGCAGCCAAGCCCCCGACAGAGTTTATAGCAATCAGCCCCAGCATTTT
CDR3: CASSQAPDRVYSNQPQHF

V: TRBV6-5
J: TRBJ1-3
size: few
D: -
DNA: TGTGCCAGCAGTATCGAGGGAGGAAACACCATATATTTT
CDR3: CASSIEGGNTIYF

V: TRBV5-1
J: TRBJ2-7
size: -
D: -
DNA: TGCGCCAGCAGCTCAGCGTCCGAGCAGTACTTC
CDR3: CASSSASEQYF

V: TRBV28
J: TRBJ2-2
size: -
D: TRBD1
DNA: TGTGCCAGCAGTTGGGGACAGGAAGGCGGGGAGCTGTTTTTT
CDR3: CASSWGQEGGELFF

V: TRBV6-5
J: TRBJ1-2
size: -
D: -
DNA: TGTGCCAGCATCCGAGGCCACCTTCGCTACACCTTC
CDR3: CASIRGHLRYTF

V: TRBV5-1
J: TRBJ2-2
size: -
D: -
DNA: TGCGCCAGCAGCTTGGGGAGCACCGGGGAGCTGTTTTTT
CDR3: CASSLGSTGELFF

V: TRBV4-2
J: TRBJ2-2
size: -
D: TRBD2
DNA: TGTGCCAGCAGCCAAGAGCAGGCTAGCGGGGGGGCCGACGGGGAGCTGTTTTTT
CDR3: CASSQEQASGGADGELFF

V: TRBV7-9
J: TRBJ2-3
size: once
D: TRBD1
DNA: TGTGCCAGCAAGGAAGGGGGCGCGTCAGATACGCAGTATTTT
CDR3: CASKEGGASDTQYF

V: TRBV24-1
J: TRBJ1-6
size: -
D: TRBD1
DNA: TGTGCCACCAGTGACGGGAGGACAGGGGGGAATAATTCACCCCTCCACTTT
CDR3: CATSDGRTGGNNSPLHF

V: TRBV10-3
J: TRBJ2-3
size: -
D: -
DNA: TGTGCCATCAGTGAGGCGACTAGCACAGATACGCAGTATTTT
CDR3: CAISEATSTDTQYF

V: TRBV6-5
J: TRBJ1-5
size: -
D: -
DNA: TGTGCCAGTAAACGGGACACTAGTAATCAGCCCCAGCATTTT
CDR3: CASKRDTSNQPQHF

V: TRBV28
J: TRBJ2-7
size: -
D: -
DNA: TGTGCCAGCAGTTCATGGACGGCGGACGAGCAGTACTTC
CDR3: CASSSWTADEQYF

V: TRBV3-1/TRBV3-2
J: TRBJ1-1
size: -
D: -
DNA: TGTGCCAGCAGCCAAGATAACGGGGGAGCTGAAGCTTTCTTT
CDR3: CASSQDNGGAEAFF

V: TRBV5-1
J: TRBJ2-2
size: -
D: TRBD1
DNA: TGCGCCAGCAGCCCCGGGACAGGCAACACCGGGGAGCTGTTTTTT
CDR3: CASSPGTGNTGELFF

V: TRBV6-1
J: TRBJ2-2
size: -
D: -
DNA: TGTGCCAGCAGTCAAGCGACCTTAGCGGCCGGGGAGCTGTTTTTT
CDR3: CASSQATLAAGELFF

V: TRBV4-2
J: TRBJ2-1
size: -
D: TRBD2
DNA: TGTGCCAGCAGCCCTGAGGGACTAGCGGTCTCCTACAATGAGCAGTTCTTC
CDR3: CASSPEGLAVSYNEQFF

V: TRBV5-1
J: TRBJ2-7
size: few
D: -
DNA: TGCGCCAGCAGGAAGCGGCACGAGCAGTACTTC
CDR3: CASRKRHEQYF

V: TRBV6-2/TRBV6-3
J: TRBJ2-2
size: -
D: -
DNA: TGTGCCAGCAGTCTTAGACTAACTGGGGAGCTGTTTTTT
CDR3: CASSLRLTGELFF

V: TRBV19
J: TRBJ1-1
size: few
D: -
DNA: TGTGCCAGTAGAACTAACGGTGCAGGGATAGGGACTGAAGCTTTCTTT
CDR3: CASRTNGAGIGTEAFF

V: TRBV30
J: TRBJ1-1
size: -
D: -
DNA: TGTGCCTGGAGTGAGAGCACTGAAGCTTTCTTT
CDR3: CAWSESTEAFF

V: TRBV27
J: TRBJ1-3
size: few
D: -
DNA: TGTGCCAGCAGTCCACCGGGAGGAAACACCATATATTTT
CDR3: CASSPPGGNTIYF

V: TRBV7-2
J: TRBJ1-2
size: -
D: -
DNA: TGTGCCAGCAGCTTAAGCAGGGGACATACTAACTATGGCTACACCTTC
CDR3: CASSLSRGHTNYGYTF

V: TRBV10-3
J: TRBJ1-5
size: -
D: -
DNA: TGTGCCATCAGTGCGAACGGGAGACAGCCCCAGCATTTT
CDR3: CAISANGRQPQHF

V: TRBV28
J: TRBJ1-2
size: -
D: -
DNA: TGTGCCAGCGCACAGAACTATGGCTACACCTTC
CDR3: CASAQNYGYTF

V: TRBV18
J: TRBJ2-4
size: -
D: TRBD1
DNA: TGTGCCAGCTCGGTACAGGGGCGCAAAAACATTCAGTACTTC
CDR3: CASSVQGRKNIQYF

V: TRBV2
J: TRBJ2-2
size: few
D: TRBD1
DNA: TGTGCCAGCAGCTACACCGGGACAGGGTTGGTTTTATCCGGGGAGCTGTTTTTT
CDR3: CASSYTGTGLVLSGELFF

V: TRBV6-1
J: TRBJ1-2
size: -
D: TRBD1
DNA: TGTGCCAGCAGTGGGTCCTTTACAGGGGAGGCGGTCTATGGCTACACCTTC
CDR3: CASSGSFTGEAVYGYTF

V: TRBV9
J: TRBJ2-5
size: once
D: TRBD1
DNA: TGTGCCAGCAGCACTTGGACAGGCCAAGAGACCCAGTACTTC
CDR3: CASSTWTGQETQYF

V: TRBV19
J: TRBJ1-4
size: -
D: -
DNA: TGTGCCAGTAGTATTCATAGGGGAAGGTGGAATCCCCGGGATGAAAAACTGTTTTTT
CDR3: CASSIHRGRWNPRDEKLFF

V: TRBV12-3/TRBV12-4
J: TRBJ2-2
size: -
D: -
DNA: TGTGCCAGCAGCCGGGGGATCGGCGGGGAGCTGTTTTTT
CDR3: CASSRGIGGELFF

V: TRBV5-1
J: TRBJ2-4
size: -
D: TRBD1
DNA: TGCGCCAGCAGCCGGCCAGGGGGCCGTACGAACATTCAGTACTTC
CDR3: CASSRPGGRTNIQYF

V: TRBV4-2
J: TRBJ2-2
size: -
D: -
DNA: TGTGCCAGCAGCCAATCACAAGACACCGGGGAGCTGTTTTTT
CDR3: CASSQSQDTGELFF

V: TRBV3-1/TRBV3-2
J: TRBJ1-4
size: -
D: -
DNA: TGTGCCAGCAGCCAAGATATGGGGCCACCCGAAAAACTGTTTTTT
CDR3: CASSQDMGPPEKLFF

V: TRBV5-4
J: TRBJ2-7
size: -
D: -
DNA: TGTGCCAGCAGCTCGGCCTACGAGCAGTACTTC
CDR3: CASSSAYEQYF

V: TRBV5-8
J: TRBJ2-3
size: -
D: TRBD2
DNA: TGTGCCAGCAGCTTGACTAGCGGGAGGAAGGATACGCAGTATTTT
CDR3: CASSLTSGRKDTQYF

V: TRBV4-2
J: TRBJ2-5
size: -
D: -
DNA: TGTGCCAGCAGCCGTACTCTGGGAGGCGGAGAGACCCAGTACTTC
CDR3: CASSRTLGGGETQYF

V: TRBV11-2
J: TRBJ2-3
size: -
D: -
DNA: TGTGCCAGCAGCTTAGTAGGGGCAGATACGCAGTATTTT
CDR3: CASSLVGADTQYF

V: TRBV30
J: TRBJ2-7
size: -
D: -
DNA: TGTGCCTGGAGTATTCGGGACTCACCGTACTTC
CDR3: CAWSIRDSPYF

V: TRBV9
J: TRBJ2-3
size: once
D: TRBD1
DNA: TGTGCCAGCAGCGTAGTCCCGGGACAGGGGAGAGATACGCAGTATTTT
CDR3: CASSVVPGQGRDTQYF

V: TRBV2
J: TRBJ2-1
size: -
D: -
DNA: TGTGCCAGCAGTGAGACCTCTAGCAGAACCTACAATGAGCAGTTCTTC
CDR3: CASSETSSRTYNEQFF

V: TRBV5-1
J: TRBJ1-2
size: -
D: TRBD1
DNA: TGCGCCAGCAGGTCGACTGACAGGGGCGCATTTGGCTACACCTTC
CDR3: CASRSTDRGAFGYTF

V: TRBV5-1
J: TRBJ1-2
size: -
D: TRBD1
DNA: TGCGCCAGCAGCTTACAGGGGGAGTATGATGGCTACACCTTC
CDR3: CASSLQGEYDGYTF

V: TRBV21-1
J: TRBJ1-1
size: -
D: -
DNA: TGTGCCAGCAGCTTGGGACAGGGGAACACTGAAGCTTTCTTT
CDR3: CASSLGQGNTEAFF